This T cell receptor beta chain appears in the sequencing data of a study of beta chain features in type 1 diabetes. Across the whole study: Across every sample, 107,917,701 sorted cells were examined in total.

Germline V CDR1 and CDR2: SGHTA, FQGNSA. J lost 4 bases, V lost 3 bases, and 8 bases had no gene match. The CDR3 sequence is 15 residues long. Study results and caveats: All four CD4+ subsets of Type 1 diabetes patients contained TCRB CDR3s that were moderately but significantly shorter.

On this clone itself: Antigen: not known.

The single heparinised draw taken from each donor contained around 100 mL of blood on average. Purity exceeding 98% was reached by all sorted populations. Expressed TCRB transcripts were sequenced, since all the RNA that had been isolated was reverse transcribed. Sequencing was performed with immunoSEQ multiplex PCR; in TCRdb, only in-frame clones are kept and a portion is missing. In the table there are a few hundred thousand clones, about 23% of which are singletons. This chain uses TRBV7-2 with TRBJ2-7; TRBD2 aligns across 8 bases. The TCR originated in a woman in her twenties or thirties with type 1 diabetes. Material for sequencing was naive CD4+ T cells from blood. This CDR3 is CASSLRSGSHYEQYF. The DNA for the CDR3 is TGTGCCAGCAGCTTGCGAAGCGGGAGTCATTACGAGCAGTACTTC.